Presented here are 21 T cell receptor beta chains from one specimen sequenced in a study of T cells in Graves' hyperthyroidism and ophthalmopathy. Authors of the study amplified TCR beta CDR3 regions from RNA transcripts. The HTBI primer set served for first-round RT-PCR of the TCR CDR3. TCRdb redid the calling of the multiplex PCR reads with MiXCR, one entry per CDR3 protein. The sample has about 760,000 distinct CDR3 sequences; 30% to 40% are singletons. Specimen: blood. These receptors were obtained from a woman between 40 and 55 years old with Graves' hyperthyroidism.

This chain joins TRBV29-1 and TRBJ2-2; the D gene is possibly TRBD1 (5 bases). Trimming removed 2 bases at V and 9 bases at J, with 7 bases between. Germline V CDR1 and CDR2: SQVTM, ANQGSEA. The CDR3 consists of 11 residues. The CDR3 nucleotides are TGCAGCGTTGAATGGGGCTGGGAGCTGTTTTTT. This codes for CSVEWGWELFF.

A single count supports this clonotype. A single base separates this from a much larger clone, so it may be a read error. This chain joins TRBV24-1 and TRBJ1-3, with TRBD1 matching 8 bases. The ends lost 9 bases at V and 1 base at J; junction bases unmatched: 7. There are 15 residues in the CDR3. Per the germline V gene, CDR1 is KGHDR and CDR2 is SFDVKD. For the CDR3, the DNA is TGTGCCACCGGGGCAGGGGGCCATTCTGGAAACACCATATATTTT. Its translation is CATGAGGHSGNTIYF.

This clonotype was counted at least ten times. The DNA of the CDR3 is TGTGCCAGCAGCTTAGAATCGGACACCGGGAAGTACTTC. Encoded protein: CASSLESDTGKYF. The chain couples TRBV11-2 to TRBJ2-7; D might be TRBD1 or TRBD2, each matching 5 bases. The V and J ends lost 0 bases and 11 bases respectively, with 14 bases between them. This CDR3 is 13 amino acids long. Per the germline V gene, CDR1 is SGHAT and CDR2 is FQNNGV.

The sample holds many counts of this clonotype. The rearrangement links TRBV7-2 to TRBJ1-6; the D is unclear. Germline V lookup: CDR1 SGHTA, CDR2 FQGNSA. V lost 6 bases, J lost 7 bases, and 10 bases lay in between. The CDR3 has 13 amino acids. The CDR3 DNA follows: TGTGCCAGCAGAATTAACCGAAATTCACCCCTCCACTTT. It yields the protein CASRINRNSPLHF.

This clonotype has a handful of counts. This chain links TRBV3-1 with TRBJ1-1; D remains unclear. This CDR3 spans 14 amino acids. The V gene's germline CDR1 is LGHDT and CDR2 YNNKEL (reference sequence). Between the trimmed V and J ends, which lost 3 bases and 5 bases, there was a span of 13 bases. Here the CDR3 reads CASSHGVSRTEAFF. Written as DNA, the CDR3 is TGTGCCAGCAGCCATGGGGTGTCTAGGACTGAAGCTTTCTTT.

This clonotype was counted many times. The chain combines TRBV10-3 with TRBJ2-2; possibly TRBD1 for D (5 bases). Germline CDR1 ENHRY, CDR2 SYGVKD. This CDR3 has 16 residues. Between the trimmed V and J ends, which lost 6 bases and 0 bases, there was a span of 14 bases. The chain's CDR3 is CAISPRATANTGELFF. CDR3 bases: TGTGCCATCAGCCCCCGTGCGACAGCGAACACCGGGGAGCTGTTTTTT.

The chain recombines TRBV10-3 with TRBJ2-6; D ambiguous. The V gene lost 8 bases and the J gene lost 5 bases, with 16 bases spanning the gap. CDR1 ENHRY and CDR2 SYGVKD come from the germline V gene. The CDR3 contains 15 residues. The CDR3 sequence: CAILGADWRANVLTF. The CDR3 DNA follows: TGTGCCATCCTGGGCGCCGACTGGAGGGCCAACGTCCTGACTTTC.

Worth noting for this clonotype: It may be a read error: a sequence one base away is much more abundant. V and J are TRBV11-2 and TRBJ2-5; 8 bases fit TRBD2. CDR3 length: 16 amino acids. Germline V CDR1 and CDR2: SGHAT, FQNNGV. In DNA form, the CDR3 reads TGTGCCAGCAGCTTAGAGTCCGCGGGGGGACAAGAGACCCGGTACTTC. Translating it yields CASSLESAGGQETRYF.

As to this clonotype: This could be a read error, since a much larger clone is one nucleotide away. This chain connects TRBV4-1 to TRBJ2-7, with TRBD2 as a possible D gene (5 bases). CDR1 is MGHRA, CDR2 YSYEKL, per germline. There are 13 residues in the CDR3. In DNA form, the CDR3 reads TGCGCCAGCAGCCAAGGAGGGCCCTACGGGCAGTACTTC. Protein: CASSQGGPYGQYF.

This clonotype was counted at least ten times. The chain joins TRBV10-1 to TRBJ1-5; 9 bases are shared with TRBD1. The CDR3 spans 15 residues. Germline CDR1 reads WNHNN; CDR2 reads SYGVQD (reference sequence). The V segment lost 0 bases and the J segment 7 bases; nucleotides outside the gene matches: 4. In nucleotides, the CDR3 is TGCGCCAGCAGTGAGTCCGGGACAGGGTTGCAGCCCCAGCATTTT. This sequence encodes CASSESGTGLQPQHF.

Concerning this clonotype itself: A much larger clone differs by one base, so this may be a read error. The V and J genes are TRBV7-9 and TRBJ1-1, with a possible D match to TRBD1 (6 bases). Germline loops: CDR1 SEHNR, CDR2 FQNEAQ (reference sequence). This CDR3 spans 14 amino acids. Trimming cost V 5 bases and J 3 bases, with 13 bases left between them. The CDR3 protein is CASSPWTEDTEAFF. The CDR3 region has the DNA TGTGCCAGCAGCCCCTGGACAGAGGACACTGAAGCTTTCTTT.

This clonotype was found many times. The chain employs TRBV12-3 or TRBV12-4 and TRBJ1-2; D ambiguous. The V end lost 5 bases, the J end lost 3 bases, and 10 bases lay between the germline ends. This CDR3 is built from 13 residues. CDR3 DNA sequence: TGTGCCAGCAGTCCATCCGACGACTATGGCTACACCTTC. Amino acid sequence: CASSPSDDYGYTF.

V is TRBV3-1 and J is TRBJ1-2, with a weak D call TRBD1 (5 bases). The CDR3 covers 16 residues. V was shortened by 1 base and J by 8 bases, with 20 bases between the two germline ends. CDR1 and CDR2 (germline): LGHDT, YNNKEL (reference sequence). The CDR3 region has the DNA TGTGCCAGCAGCCAAGCCCGGGACTGGAGTGCGGGGGGCTACACCTTC. This translates into CASSQARDWSAGGYTF.

Many counts were recorded for this clonotype. The chain has TRBV11-2 and TRBJ2-5, with D perhaps TRBD2 (6 bases). Per germline, CDR1 SGHAT and CDR2 FQNNGV. This CDR3 contains 14 residues. V lost 6 bases and J 1 base, leaving 12 bases between the germline ends. The CDR3 here is CASRDRGSQETQYF. CDR3 nucleotides: TGTGCCAGCAGAGATCGGGGGAGCCAAGAGACCCAGTACTTC.

This clonotype was detected many times. This chain uses TRBV24-1 with TRBJ2-2, with TRBD1 identical over 7 bases. This CDR3 is built from 15 residues. Trimming cost V 3 bases and J 7 bases; bases outside gene matches: 7. Germline CDR1 is KGHDR and CDR2 is SFDVKD. The CDR3 spells CATSDRQGSGGELFF. Written as DNA, the CDR3 is TGTGCCACCAGTGATCGACAGGGTTCCGGCGGGGAGCTGTTTTTT.

This clonotype occurred a few times. The rearrangement links TRBV4-2 to TRBJ1-2, with 7 nucleotides matching TRBD1. The CDR3 consists of 14 residues. V lost 1 base and J lost 6; bases outside the gene matches: 5. The V gene's germline CDR1 is LGHNA and CDR2 YNFKEQ. The CDR3 protein is CASSQGVGGDGYTF. For the CDR3, the DNA is TGTGCCAGCAGCCAAGGGGTAGGGGGCGATGGCTACACCTTC.

A single count supports this clonotype. The CDR3 DNA follows: TGTGCCAGCAGCTTTCCTGTTGTCCCTCGGGCTAATGAAAAACTGTTTTTT. Its protein is CASSFPVVPRANEKLFF. The chain employs TRBV7-2 and TRBJ1-4; D is uncertain. Trimming removed 3 bases at V and 3 bases at J, with 17 bases between. Germline CDR1 is SGHTA and CDR2 is FQGNSA. This CDR3 has 17 residues.

At least ten counts were recorded for this clonotype. The rearrangement uses TRBV24-1 and TRBJ1-2, with D possibly being TRBD1 (5 bases). Germline V gene data show CDR1 as KGHDR and CDR2 as SFDVKD. Trimming took 3 bases from V and 7 from J, leaving 14 bases between them. CDR3 length equals 14 residues. The CDR3 loop reads CATSDRAGHGGYTF. Here the CDR3 DNA reads TGTGCCACCAGTGATCGGGCGGGGCACGGTGGCTACACCTTC.

V is TRBV7-9 and J is TRBJ2-3; D possibly corresponds to TRBD2 (6 bases). This CDR3 has 19 amino acids. Per the germline V gene, CDR1 is SEHNR and CDR2 is FQNEAQ (reference sequence). V was clipped by 6 bases and J by 0 bases, with 25 bases between them. The CDR3 coding sequence is TGTGCCAGCAGACAACTAGCTCAGGCTAGCCGTTCTAGCACAGATACGCAGTATTTT. Encoded protein: CASRQLAQASRSSTDTQYF.

This clonotype was seen a handful of times. The chain combines TRBV5-1 with TRBJ1-1, with D possibly matching TRBD1 (6 bases). Germline V lookup: CDR1 SGHRS, CDR2 YFSETQ. This CDR3 comprises 11 residues. Trimming removed 0 bases at V and 11 bases at J, with 8 bases between. CDR3 region: CASSLEGGAFF. For the CDR3, the DNA is TGCGCCAGCAGCTTGGAGGGGGGGGCTTTCTTT.

In nucleotides, the CDR3 is TGTGCCAGCAGCATAGGACAGGGAGGCGACGAGACCCAGTACTTC. As protein: CASSIGQGGDETQYF. The chain carries TRBV2 and TRBJ2-5, with 8 bases matching TRBD1. This CDR3 is built from 15 residues. CDR1 SNHLY and CDR2 FYNNEI come from the germline V gene. The V and J ends lost 6 bases and 5 bases, in that order; junction bases with no gene match: 11.